This TCR beta chain derives from a study of T cell repertoires in cytomegalovirus infection. Study-level information: Based on public TCR beta signatures, there were indications of CMV infection and of a matching HLA type. Whole-study findings and limits: The cumulative frequency of public TCR beta families distinguished individuals who carried CMV together with the relevant HLA. Dominating the ex vivo response were HLA-C-restricted CMV-specific TCR beta clonotypes.

TCRdb fed the reads into MiXCR, producing one record per CDR3 protein. This sample has approximately 500,000 distinct CDR3 sequences, with approximately 16% found just once. This clonotype was observed a few times. Its target is not known. Germline trimming cut 5 bases from V and 4 bases from J; bases unmatched to any gene: 13. The CDR3 covers 18 residues. Sequences were obtained from CD8+ T cells from PBMCs. The TCR was taken from a human donor in good health (CMV status not recorded). Some clones in this sample may be carry-over from other donors' samples. The J gene is TRBJ1-6, the V gene TRBV12-3 or TRBV12-4, with TRBD1 identical over 8 bases. The CDR3 coding sequence is TGTGCCAGCAGTCCCGGACAGGGAACCCACCTTTATAATTCACCCCTCCACTTT. Translated: CASSPGQGTHLYNSPLHF.